The rows below give T cell receptor beta chains drawn from one sample of a study of cytomegalovirus exposure and HLA in healthy donors. TCRdb's table, derived via immunoSEQ multiplex PCR, lists solely in-frame clones and lacks some. The table has a few hundred thousand clones, roughly 89% seen once; the top ten hold around 0.84%. The sequencing input was PBMCs. The receptors come from a woman between 18 and 30 years old in good health and CMV-seronegative. Each CDR3 is given with its conserved first and last residue. Fields, in order: D gene, V gene, clone size, J gene, CDR3 DNA, CDR3 protein. A D gene is named only where the DNA matches it firmly. Not all rows give a size; the values are once, few, many and, for expanded clones, a class.

d_gene: .
v_gene: TRBV28
abundance: once
j_gene: TRBJ2-5
CDR3nt: TGTGCCAGCAGTCCAGGGGACAAACGGGTCCAGTACTTC
CDR3aa: CASSPGDKRVQYF

d_gene: TRBD2
v_gene: TRBV7-8
abundance: .
j_gene: TRBJ2-2
CDR3nt: TGTGCCAGCAGCCCGGTTGAAGCGGGAGTAGTAGGGGAGCTGTTTTTT
CDR3aa: CASSPVEAGVVGELFF

d_gene: TRBD1
v_gene: TRBV5-4
abundance: .
j_gene: TRBJ1-2
CDR3nt: TGTGCCAGCAGCTGGGGGGACAGTTATAGGGATGGCTACACCTTC
CDR3aa: CASSWGDSYRDGYTF

d_gene: .
v_gene: TRBV13
abundance: .
j_gene: TRBJ2-7
CDR3nt: TGTGCCAGCAGGGGCTTGGACGCCCGGGGCGAGCAGTACTTC
CDR3aa: CASRGLDARGEQYF

d_gene: .
v_gene: TRBV7-8
abundance: .
j_gene: TRBJ2-5
CDR3nt: TGTGCCAGCGAGCGGTCCTACCAAGAGACCCAGTACTTC
CDR3aa: CASERSYQETQYF

d_gene: TRBD2
v_gene: TRBV10-3
abundance: .
j_gene: TRBJ2-2
CDR3nt: TGTGCCATCATGAGGGATAGCGGGAGCGTCGGGGAGCTGTTTTTT
CDR3aa: CAIMRDSGSVGELFF

d_gene: .
v_gene: TRBV11-2
abundance: .
j_gene: TRBJ2-7
CDR3nt: TGTGCCAGCAGCTCATACAAACCGGGACAATACGAGCAGTACTTC
CDR3aa: CASSSYKPGQYEQYF

d_gene: .
v_gene: TRBV5-1
abundance: .
j_gene: TRBJ2-2
CDR3nt: TGCGCCAGCAGCTCGCAGATTAGCGAGGCGAACACCGGGGAGCTGTTTTTT
CDR3aa: CASSSQISEANTGELFF

d_gene: .
v_gene: TRBV15
abundance: .
j_gene: TRBJ1-2
CDR3nt: TGTGCCACCAGCAGAGCAGCAACGGGATATGGCTACACCTTC
CDR3aa: CATSRAATGYGYTF

d_gene: .
v_gene: TRBV5-6
abundance: few
j_gene: TRBJ2-1
CDR3nt: TGTGCCAGCAGCTTGATGTTATTGGAGGGCCTCTACAATGAGCAGTTCTTC
CDR3aa: CASSLMLLEGLYNEQFF

d_gene: TRBD1
v_gene: TRBV28
abundance: few
j_gene: TRBJ1-2
CDR3nt: TGTGCCAGCAGTTTATCCCTAGACAGGGTCGGCTACACCTTC
CDR3aa: CASSLSLDRVGYTF

d_gene: .
v_gene: TRBV27
abundance: .
j_gene: TRBJ1-5
CDR3nt: TGTGCCAGCAGTATGACAGATAGCAATCAGCCCCAGCATTTT
CDR3aa: CASSMTDSNQPQHF

d_gene: .
v_gene: TRBV9
abundance: .
j_gene: TRBJ2-7
CDR3nt: TGTGCCAGCAGCGTAGTTGGAGCTATGAGCTCCTACGAGCAGTACTTC
CDR3aa: CASSVVGAMSSYEQYF

d_gene: TRBD1
v_gene: TRBV6-1
abundance: .
j_gene: TRBJ2-3
CDR3nt: TGTGCCAGCAGTGCGACCGGGACAGGGAGCACAGATACGCAGTATTTT
CDR3aa: CASSATGTGSTDTQYF

d_gene: TRBD1
v_gene: TRBV7-3
abundance: .
j_gene: TRBJ1-5
CDR3nt: TGTGCCAGCAGCGAGGGGGCAAGTCAGCCCCAGCATTTT
CDR3aa: CASSEGASQPQHF

d_gene: .
v_gene: TRBV7-2
abundance: .
j_gene: TRBJ1-3
CDR3nt: TGTGCCAGCAGCTTGGGACACTCTGGAAACACCATATATTTT
CDR3aa: CASSLGHSGNTIYF

d_gene: TRBD2
v_gene: TRBV28
abundance: .
j_gene: TRBJ2-7
CDR3nt: TGTGCCAGCAGTTTGGTGCGGGAGACGGGGGAGCAGTACTTC
CDR3aa: CASSLVRETGEQYF

d_gene: TRBD2
v_gene: TRBV4-1
abundance: .
j_gene: TRBJ2-1
CDR3nt: TGCGCCAGCAGCCAAGAGATCGGGAGGGGGGGATACAATGAGCAGTTCTTC
CDR3aa: CASSQEIGRGGYNEQFF

d_gene: .
v_gene: TRBV5-6
abundance: .
j_gene: TRBJ2-3
CDR3nt: TGTGCCAGCAGCTTACAGAACACAGATACGCAGTATTTT
CDR3aa: CASSLQNTDTQYF

d_gene: TRBD1
v_gene: TRBV7-2
abundance: .
j_gene: TRBJ1-1
CDR3nt: TGTGCCAGCAGCGGGCTACAGGGGGCAGGGACTGAAGCTTTCTTT
CDR3aa: CASSGLQGAGTEAFF

d_gene: TRBD1
v_gene: TRBV30
abundance: .
j_gene: TRBJ2-2
CDR3nt: TGTGCCGGGGGAAAGGGGGCGTATGGAACCGGGGAGCTGTTTTTT
CDR3aa: CAGGKGAYGTGELFF

d_gene: TRBD1
v_gene: TRBV5-4
abundance: few
j_gene: TRBJ2-7
CDR3nt: TGTGCCAGCAGCCCAGGGGGCGACGAGCAGTACTTC
CDR3aa: CASSPGGDEQYF

d_gene: TRBD2
v_gene: TRBV27
abundance: .
j_gene: TRBJ2-7
CDR3nt: TGTGCCAGCAGTTCCTTGGGACTAGCGGGAGTGACCTACGAGCAGTACTTC
CDR3aa: CASSSLGLAGVTYEQYF

d_gene: TRBD2
v_gene: TRBV28
abundance: .
j_gene: TRBJ2-7
CDR3nt: TGTGCCAGCAGTACGCAAGGCGGGGGGTATGACGAGCAGTACTTC
CDR3aa: CASSTQGGGYDEQYF

d_gene: TRBD2
v_gene: TRBV6-5
abundance: .
j_gene: TRBJ2-7
CDR3nt: TGTGCCAGCAGTTGGGACTACCGCTACGAGCAGTACTTC
CDR3aa: CASSWDYRYEQYF

d_gene: .
v_gene: TRBV28
abundance: few
j_gene: TRBJ1-4
CDR3nt: TGTGCCAGCAGTTTCCGGGGGACTAATGAAAAACTGTTTTTT
CDR3aa: CASSFRGTNEKLFF

d_gene: .
v_gene: TRBV5-1
abundance: .
j_gene: TRBJ2-1
CDR3nt: TGCGCCAGCAGCTGGGGTACTAGTAATGTGGAGCAGTTCTTC
CDR3aa: CASSWGTSNVEQFF

d_gene: TRBD2
v_gene: TRBV2
abundance: .
j_gene: TRBJ2-1
CDR3nt: TGTGCCAGCGTGGGGGCACTAGCGGGAGTAGGAGAGCAGTTCTTC
CDR3aa: CASVGALAGVGEQFF

d_gene: .
v_gene: TRBV7-6
abundance: .
j_gene: TRBJ1-4
CDR3nt: TGTGCCAGCAGGCGAAATTCAGGGAGGACTAATGAAAAACTGTTTTTT
CDR3aa: CASRRNSGRTNEKLFF

d_gene: .
v_gene: TRBV2
abundance: .
j_gene: TRBJ2-6
CDR3nt: TGTGCCAGCAAGGGGCTCTCTGGGGCCAACGTCCTGACTTTC
CDR3aa: CASKGLSGANVLTF

d_gene: .
v_gene: TRBV15
abundance: .
j_gene: TRBJ2-2
CDR3nt: TGTGCCACCAGCAGTCAGGTTACCGGGGAGCTGTTTTTT
CDR3aa: CATSSQVTGELFF

d_gene: .
v_gene: TRBV7-9
abundance: .
j_gene: TRBJ1-2
CDR3nt: TGTGCCAGCAGCTTGGCCAGGGGACCAGCTAACTATGGCTACACCTTC
CDR3aa: CASSLARGPANYGYTF

d_gene: .
v_gene: TRBV5-4
abundance: .
j_gene: TRBJ2-7
CDR3nt: TGTGCCAGCAGAGCAACAGGGAGATCGGTGCAGTACTTC
CDR3aa: CASRATGRSVQYF

d_gene: TRBD2
v_gene: TRBV5-1
abundance: .
j_gene: TRBJ2-3
CDR3nt: TGCGCCAGCAGCATAACTAGCGGGAGAGTCTCGGATACGCAGTATTTT
CDR3aa: CASSITSGRVSDTQYF

d_gene: .
v_gene: TRBV6-6
abundance: .
j_gene: TRBJ2-1
CDR3nt: TGTGCCAGCAGTTACCCTTACAATGAGCAGTTCTTC
CDR3aa: CASSYPYNEQFF

d_gene: .
v_gene: TRBV20-1
abundance: .
j_gene: TRBJ2-7
CDR3nt: TGCAGTGCTAGCAGCGTCTACGAGCAGTACTTC
CDR3aa: CSASSVYEQYF

d_gene: .
v_gene: TRBV6-5
abundance: .
j_gene: TRBJ1-2
CDR3nt: TGTGCCAGCAGTTACTCGGAGGGGGGCTACACCTTC
CDR3aa: CASSYSEGGYTF

d_gene: TRBD2
v_gene: TRBV28
abundance: .
j_gene: TRBJ2-1
CDR3nt: TGTGCCAGCAGTTTATTACTAGCGGAGCAGTTCTTC
CDR3aa: CASSLLLAEQFF

d_gene: .
v_gene: TRBV7-8
abundance: .
j_gene: TRBJ2-1
CDR3nt: TGTGCCAGCAGCTTAGGGTCGTTGGCGGAGGGGTCTCTGTTCTTC
CDR3aa: CASSLGSLAEGSLFF

d_gene: TRBD2
v_gene: TRBV12-5
abundance: .
j_gene: TRBJ2-7
CDR3nt: TGTGCTAGTGGTCCTAAGCGGGAGTTTAGATACGAGCAGTACTTC
CDR3aa: CASGPKREFRYEQYF

d_gene: .
v_gene: TRBV6-5
abundance: few
j_gene: TRBJ1-2
CDR3nt: TGTGCCAGCAGTTCCCAGGGAGGGAGGTATGGCTACACCTTC
CDR3aa: CASSSQGGRYGYTF